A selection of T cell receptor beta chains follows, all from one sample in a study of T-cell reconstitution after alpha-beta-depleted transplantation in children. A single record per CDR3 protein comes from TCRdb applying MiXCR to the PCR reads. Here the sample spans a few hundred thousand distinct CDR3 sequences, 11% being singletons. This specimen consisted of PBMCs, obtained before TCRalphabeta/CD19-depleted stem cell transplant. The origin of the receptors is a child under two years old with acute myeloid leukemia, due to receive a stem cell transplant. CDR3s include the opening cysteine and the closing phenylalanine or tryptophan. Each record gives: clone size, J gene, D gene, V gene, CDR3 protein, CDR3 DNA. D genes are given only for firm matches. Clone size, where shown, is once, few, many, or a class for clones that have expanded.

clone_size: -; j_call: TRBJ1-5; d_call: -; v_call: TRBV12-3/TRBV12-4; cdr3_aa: CASTLPAGLGVHF; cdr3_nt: TGTGCCAGCACCCTGCCCGCTGGACTTGGTGTTCATTTT
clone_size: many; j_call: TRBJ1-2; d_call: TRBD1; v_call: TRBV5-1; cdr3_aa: CASSLGGTVNGYTF; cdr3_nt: TGCGCCAGCAGCTTGGGAGGGACAGTGAATGGCTACACCTTC
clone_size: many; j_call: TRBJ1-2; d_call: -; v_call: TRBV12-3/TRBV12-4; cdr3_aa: CASSFAGYGYTF; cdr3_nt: TGTGCCAGCAGTTTTGCAGGGTATGGCTACACCTTC
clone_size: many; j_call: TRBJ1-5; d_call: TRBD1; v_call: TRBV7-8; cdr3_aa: CASSVDRGRNQPQHF; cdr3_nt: TGTGCCAGCAGCGTAGACAGGGGTCGGAATCAGCCCCAGCATTTT
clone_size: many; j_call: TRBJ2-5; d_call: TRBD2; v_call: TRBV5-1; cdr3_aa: CASSLAGLAGWRETQYF; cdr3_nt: TGCGCCAGCAGCTTGGCCGGACTAGCGGGATGGAGGGAGACCCAGTACTTC
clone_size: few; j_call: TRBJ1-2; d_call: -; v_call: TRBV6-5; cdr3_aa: CASSYVGGSNYGYTF; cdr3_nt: TGTGCCAGCAGTTACGTGGGGGGCTCTAACTATGGCTACACCTTC
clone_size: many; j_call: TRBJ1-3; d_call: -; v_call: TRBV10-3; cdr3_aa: CAINGQSSGNTIYF; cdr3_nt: TGTGCCATCAACGGACAGAGCTCTGGAAACACCATATATTTT
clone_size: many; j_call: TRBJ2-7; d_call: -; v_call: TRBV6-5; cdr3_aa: CASSYSVIPSYEQYF; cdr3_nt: TGTGCCAGCAGCTATTCCGTAATTCCCTCCTACGAGCAGTACTTC
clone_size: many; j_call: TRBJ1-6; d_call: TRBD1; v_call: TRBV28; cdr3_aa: CASSVRDRGSYNSPLHF; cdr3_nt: TGTGCCAGCAGTGTCCGGGACAGGGGTTCCTATAATTCACCCCTCCACTTT
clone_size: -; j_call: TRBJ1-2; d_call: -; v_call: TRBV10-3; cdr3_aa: CAISESPLFYGYTF; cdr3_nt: TGTGCCATCAGTGAGTCTCCGCTTTTCTATGGCTACACCTTC
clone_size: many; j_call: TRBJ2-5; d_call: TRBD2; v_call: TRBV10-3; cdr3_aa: CAISDRGGETQYF; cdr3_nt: TGTGCCATCAGTGATCGGGGGGGAGAGACCCAGTACTTC
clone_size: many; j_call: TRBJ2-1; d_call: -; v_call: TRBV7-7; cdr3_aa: CASSFLAGWNEQFF; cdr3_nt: TGTGCCAGCAGCTTTTTGGCAGGGTGGAATGAGCAGTTCTTC
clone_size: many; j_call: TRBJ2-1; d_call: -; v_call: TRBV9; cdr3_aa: CASSPPSRGYNEQFF; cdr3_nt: TGTGCCAGCAGCCCCCCGTCTCGAGGGTACAATGAGCAGTTCTTC
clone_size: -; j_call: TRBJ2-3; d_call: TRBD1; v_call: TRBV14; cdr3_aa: CASSQGTGDADTQYF; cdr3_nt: TGTGCCAGCAGCCAAGGCACAGGGGATGCAGATACGCAGTATTTT
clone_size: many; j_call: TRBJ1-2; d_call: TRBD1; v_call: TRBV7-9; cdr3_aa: CASSLSQGAQGYTF; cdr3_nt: TGTGCCAGCAGCTTGTCCCAGGGGGCGCAGGGCTACACCTTC
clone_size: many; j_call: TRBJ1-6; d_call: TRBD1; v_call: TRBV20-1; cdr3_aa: CSARDLDRSQSPLHF; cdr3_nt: TGCAGTGCTAGAGATCTGGACAGGTCTCAATCACCCCTCCACTTT
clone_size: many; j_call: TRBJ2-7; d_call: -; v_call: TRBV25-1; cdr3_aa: CASSDRVYEQYF; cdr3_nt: TGTGCCAGCAGTGACAGGGTCTACGAGCAGTACTTC
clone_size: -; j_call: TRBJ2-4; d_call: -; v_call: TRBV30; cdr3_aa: CAWSLTGQRNIQYF; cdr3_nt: TGTGCCTGGAGTTTAACAGGGCAAAGGAACATTCAGTACTTC
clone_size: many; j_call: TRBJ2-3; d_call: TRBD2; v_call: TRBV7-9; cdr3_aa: CASSFRGLADTQYF; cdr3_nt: TGTGCCAGCAGCTTCAGAGGACTAGCCGATACGCAGTATTTT
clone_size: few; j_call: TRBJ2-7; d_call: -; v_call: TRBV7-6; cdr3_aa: CASSLISQGPYEQYF; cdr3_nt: TGTGCCAGCAGCTTAATATCACAGGGCCCCTACGAGCAGTACTTC
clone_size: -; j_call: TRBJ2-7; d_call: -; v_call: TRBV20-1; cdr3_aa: CIWGGTAGRSYEQYF; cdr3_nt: TGCATCTGGGGCGGGACTGCGGGCCGCTCCTACGAGCAGTACTTC
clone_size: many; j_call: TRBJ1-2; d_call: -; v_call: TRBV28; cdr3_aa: CAIIHGYTF; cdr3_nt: TGTGCCATCATTCACGGCTACACCTTC
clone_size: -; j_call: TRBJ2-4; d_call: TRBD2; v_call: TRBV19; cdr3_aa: CASSMLLAGGGAKNIQYF; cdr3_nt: TGTGCCAGTAGTATGCTCCTAGCGGGAGGTGGAGCCAAAAACATTCAGTACTTC
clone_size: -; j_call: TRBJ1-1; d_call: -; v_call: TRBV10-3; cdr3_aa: CAISESRHATEAFF; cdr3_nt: TGTGCCATCAGTGAGTCCCGACACGCCACTGAAGCTTTCTTT
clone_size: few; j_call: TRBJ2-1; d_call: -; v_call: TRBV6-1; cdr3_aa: CASRVGSVNEQFF; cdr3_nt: TGTGCCAGCAGGGTCGGGAGCGTCAATGAGCAGTTCTTC
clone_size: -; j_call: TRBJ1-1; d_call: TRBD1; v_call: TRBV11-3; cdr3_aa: CASSTGQGQNTEAFF; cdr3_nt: TGTGCCAGCAGCACCGGACAGGGCCAGAACACTGAAGCTTTCTTT
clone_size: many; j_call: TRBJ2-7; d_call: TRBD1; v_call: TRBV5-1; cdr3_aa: CASSFKSGTGGTYEQYF; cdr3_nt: TGCGCCAGCAGCTTTAAATCCGGGACAGGGGGAACTTACGAGCAGTACTTC
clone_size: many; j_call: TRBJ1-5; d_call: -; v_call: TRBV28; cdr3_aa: CASSPSGPWGASNQPQHF; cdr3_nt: TGTGCCAGCAGTCCATCTGGTCCCTGGGGGGCAAGCAATCAGCCCCAGCATTTT
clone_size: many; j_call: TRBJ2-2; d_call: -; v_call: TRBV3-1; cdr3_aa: CASSQDDRGAGRILANTGELFF; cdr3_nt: TGTGCCAGCAGCCAAGACGATCGGGGGGCAGGGAGGATACTCGCGAACACCGGGGAGCTGTTTTTT
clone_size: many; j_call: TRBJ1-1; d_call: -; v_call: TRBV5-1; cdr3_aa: CASSSGKNTEAFF; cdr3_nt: TGCGCCAGCAGCTCGGGGAAGAACACTGAAGCTTTCTTT
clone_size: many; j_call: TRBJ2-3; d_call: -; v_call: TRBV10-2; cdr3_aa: CASSPGQNRDYSTDTQYF; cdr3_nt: TGCGCCAGCAGTCCGGGGCAAAACAGGGACTATAGCACAGATACGCAGTATTTT
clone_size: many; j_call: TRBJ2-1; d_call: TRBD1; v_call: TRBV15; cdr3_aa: CATSRERQGNYNEQFF; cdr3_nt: TGTGCCACCAGCAGAGAGAGACAGGGGAACTACAATGAGCAGTTCTTC
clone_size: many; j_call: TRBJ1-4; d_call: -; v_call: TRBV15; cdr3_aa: CATSRVGQELFF; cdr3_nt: TGTGCCACCAGCAGAGTAGGCCAGGAACTGTTTTTT
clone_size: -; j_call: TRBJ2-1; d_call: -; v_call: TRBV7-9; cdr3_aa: CASSPVVYNGQFF; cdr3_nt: TGTGCCAGCAGCCCCGTAGTATACAATGGGCAGTTCTTC
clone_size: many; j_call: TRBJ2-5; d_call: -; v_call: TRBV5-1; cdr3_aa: CASSTGRKETQYF; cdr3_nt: TGCGCCAGCAGCACGGGACGGAAAGAGACCCAGTACTTC
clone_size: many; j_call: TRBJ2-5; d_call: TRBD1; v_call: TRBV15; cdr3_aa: CATSLNRGETQYF; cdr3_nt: TGTGCCACCAGCCTCAACAGGGGAGAGACCCAGTACTTC
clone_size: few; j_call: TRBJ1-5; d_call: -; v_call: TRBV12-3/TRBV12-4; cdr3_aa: CASSLVPPWAGVDQPQHF; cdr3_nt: TGTGCCAGCAGTTTAGTACCCCCTTGGGCAGGGGTGGATCAGCCCCAGCATTTT
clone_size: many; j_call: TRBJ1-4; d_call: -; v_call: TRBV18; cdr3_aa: CASSLLGQNEKLFF; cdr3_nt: TGTGCCAGCTCCCTACTAGGACAGAATGAAAAACTGTTTTTT
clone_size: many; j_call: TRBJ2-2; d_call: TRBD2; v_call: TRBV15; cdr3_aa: CATSGLSGSTGELFF; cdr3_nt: TGTGCCACCAGCGGACTAAGCGGGAGCACCGGGGAGCTGTTTTTT
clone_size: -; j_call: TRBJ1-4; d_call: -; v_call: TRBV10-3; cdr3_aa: CAISESRQATNEKLFF; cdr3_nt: TGTGCCATCAGTGAGTCCCGACAGGCAACTAATGAAAAACTGTTTTTT
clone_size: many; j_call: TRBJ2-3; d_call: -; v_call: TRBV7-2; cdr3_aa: CASSLARGSDTQYF; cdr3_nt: TGTGCCAGCAGCTTAGCAAGGGGGTCCGATACGCAGTATTTT
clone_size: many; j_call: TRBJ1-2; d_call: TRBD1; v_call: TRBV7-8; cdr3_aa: CASSDRGRNYGYTF; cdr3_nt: TGTGCCAGCAGCGACAGGGGGCGCAACTATGGCTACACCTTC